These 22 T cell receptor beta chains were sequenced from one sample in a study of PD-1 blockade in classical Hodgkin lymphoma (TCRdb year 2020). The library was generated by the immunoSEQ multiplex PCR assay. As stored in TCRdb, this immuneACCESS dataset retains in-frame rearrangements with V and J assigned. A fraction of the clones does not appear; measured against another copy, unresolved V genes explain less than half of the discrepancy, and the remainder lacks a known reason. Here the sample has about 16,000 clones; about 82% occur a single time. 1% of the sample belongs to the ten largest clones. Taken with the paper, the label for time point translates to: cycle 1 day 1 (C1D1), immediately before nivolumab initiation. Every trial patient had relapsed following autologous stem cell transplantation, and prior brentuximab vedotin exposure was what differed among cohorts A, B and C. A Miltenyi CD4+ T cell isolation kit was used for magnetic negative selection to purify CD4+ T cells from thawed PBMCs.

The sequencing here drew on CD4+ T cells from blood, taken at baseline. The receptors stem from a human donor with classical Hodgkin lymphoma.

CDR3: CSARFAWGYTF. The CDR3 DNA is TGCAGTGCTAGGTTCGCGTGGGGCTACACCTTC. The chain has TRBV20-1 and TRBJ1-2, with unresolved D. Trimming removed 3 bases at V and 8 bases at J, with 10 bases between. CDR3 size: 11 residues. Germline V gene data show CDR1 as DFQATT and CDR2 as SNEGSKA (reference sequence).

This rearrangement joins TRBV6-1 to TRBJ1-5; 7 bases match TRBD1. CDR3 length: 19 amino acids. Germline assignment: CDR1 MNHNS and CDR2 SASEGT. The trim removed 3 bases at V and 6 bases at J, leaving 20 bases unmatched. The CDR3 reads CASSDEVYGGRQGRQPQHF. CDR3 sequence (DNA): TGTGCCAGCAGTGATGAGGTTTACGGGGGGAGACAGGGCCGTCAGCCCCAGCATTTT.

This clone came up a few times. This chain connects TRBV30 to TRBJ1-1; 8 nucleotides align to TRBD1. This CDR3 comprises 16 residues. CDR1 is GTSNPN, CDR2 SVGIG, per germline (reference sequence). Trimming at V came to 2 bases and at J to 0 bases, leaving 8 bases not matched to a gene. The CDR3 bases are TGTGCCTGGAGTATTGACAGGGGCCGCATGAACACTGAAGCTTTCTTT. Residues: CAWSIDRGRMNTEAFF.

V usage is TRBV6-6 and J usage is TRBJ1-6, with 9 bases aligning to TRBD1. CDR1 and CDR2 from the germline V gene are MNHNY and SVGAGI (reference sequence). With 6 bases clipped from V and 8 bases from J, the junction kept 8 bases outside the gene matches. CDR3 length: 15 amino acids. The CDR3 loop reads CASRSRDREDSPLHF. CDR3 coding DNA: TGTGCCAGCAGAAGCCGGGACAGGGAAGATTCACCCCTCCACTTT.

This clone appeared a few times. Other DNA sequences of this sample code for an identical CDR3. This sequence joins TRBV7-9 and TRBJ1-2, with D hard to call. The CDR3 length is 12 residues. Germline V gene sequence: CDR1 SEHNR, CDR2 FQNEAQ (reference sequence). V was shortened by 0 bases and J by 5 bases, with 4 bases between the two germline ends. The CDR3 sequence: CASSLASYGYTF. The CDR3, as DNA: TGTGCCAGCAGCTTAGCGTCTTATGGCTACACCTTC.

The rearrangement uses TRBV6-1 and TRBJ2-1; 11 bases are a match to TRBD1. The CDR3 is 15 residues long. Germline V gene sequence: CDR1 MNHNS, CDR2 SASEGT. With V trimmed by 2 bases and J by 9 bases, 6 bases remained unmatched. The CDR3 DNA reads TGTGCCAGCAGTGAATTGGACAGGGGGCCGGGTGAGCAGTTCTTC. Amino acids: CASSELDRGPGEQFF.

V gene TRBV6-4 combines with J gene TRBJ2-2; 9 bases align to TRBD2. CDR3 length equals 14 residues. Germline CDR1 is MRHNA and CDR2 is SNTAGT. With V trimmed by 3 bases and J by 7 bases, 3 bases remained unmatched. The CDR3 DNA follows: TGTGCCAGCAGTGAGCAGCGGGGGGTCGGGGAGCTGTTTTTT. Translation gives CASSEQRGVGELFF.

This sequence joins TRBV7-2 and TRBJ2-4; no clear D gene. Per the germline V gene, CDR1 is SGHTA and CDR2 is FQGNSA. The ends were cut back, 0 bases at V and 7 bases at J, with 10 bases in the middle. The CDR3 extends over 14 amino acids. This CDR3 reads CASSLAGPANIQYF. CDR3 nucleotides: TGTGCCAGCAGCTTAGCTGGGCCTGCGAACATTCAGTACTTC.

The rearrangement uses TRBV6-5 and TRBJ2-5; D call uncertain. This CDR3 has 13 residues. V gave up 1 base and J gave up 5 bases, with 8 bases separating them. The germline V gene encodes CDR1 MNHEY and CDR2 SVGAGI. In nucleotides, the CDR3 is TGTGCCAGCAGTTACTTGGGGTGGGAGACCCAGTACTTC. Its protein is CASSYLGWETQYF.

This clone occurred once. V usage is TRBV5-4 and J usage is TRBJ2-7, with 11 bases matching TRBD2. The germline CDR1 and CDR2 sequences are SGHNT and YYREEE (reference sequence). The V gene end was trimmed by 4 bases and the J gene end by 5 bases; junction bases not matched to a gene: 5. This CDR3 is 14 amino acids long. CDR3 amino acids: CASSETSGNNEQYF. The CDR3 DNA sequence: TGTGCCAGCAGCGAGACTAGCGGGAACAACGAGCAGTACTTC.

The CDR3 is CAISEQGWRETQYF. CDR3 bases: TGTGCCATCAGTGAACAGGGATGGAGAGAGACCCAGTACTTC. The chain combines TRBV10-3 with TRBJ2-5, with a possible D match to TRBD1 (6 bases). CDR3 size: 14 residues. Trimming shortened V by 3 bases and J by 4 bases, and 12 bases separated the two germline ends. Germline V gene sequence: CDR1 ENHRY, CDR2 SYGVKD.

This chain joins TRBV18 and TRBJ2-7, with 7 positions matching TRBD1. The trim removed 2 bases at V and 0 bases at J, leaving 4 bases unmatched. This CDR3 has 15 residues. Germline-derived CDR1 and CDR2 are KGHSH and LQKENI. The CDR3, as DNA: TGTGCCAGCTCACCAAGTCGGGACAGCTCCTACGAGCAGTACTTC. Translating gives CASSPSRDSSYEQYF.

This chain joins TRBV7-2 and TRBJ2-3; D uncertain. Trimming shortened V by 5 bases and J by 7 bases, and 10 bases separated the two germline ends. The length of the CDR3 is 12 residues. Germline lookup yields CDR1 SGHTA and CDR2 FQGNSA. For the CDR3, the DNA is TGTGCCAGCAGCCCCTTGGGGTATACGCAGTATTTT. Encoded protein: CASSPLGYTQYF.

This rearrangement joins TRBV9 to TRBJ2-2; TRBD2 matches 8 bases. Germline V lookup: CDR1 SGDLS, CDR2 YYNGEE. V dropped 1 base and J dropped 7; count of bases not matched to a gene: 12. The CDR3 has 17 residues. In DNA, the CDR3 is TGTGCCAGCAGCGTAACTGGTGGGGCGGGAGGCGTCGGGGAGCTGTTTTTT. Its translation is CASSVTGGAGGVGELFF.

The rearrangement links TRBV19 to TRBJ2-3; 14 bases match TRBD2. This CDR3 region has 14 residues. V lost 9 bases, J lost 3 bases, and 2 bases stayed unmatched. Per germline, CDR1 LNHDA and CDR2 SQIVND (reference sequence). CDR3 DNA: TGTGCCAGCAGACTAGCGGGAGGGACAGATACGCAGTATTTT. Translating it yields CASRLAGGTDTQYF.

The chain is built from TRBV5-6 and TRBJ2-5, with TRBD2 matching over 9 bases. Germline CDR1 is SGHDT and CDR2 is YYEEEE. The CDR3 length is 15 residues. J was trimmed by 1 base and V by 4 bases; bases with no gene match: 5. The CDR3 DNA reads as TGTGCCAGCAGCCCCGCGGGGGGGGCCCAAGAGACCCAGTACTTC. Translation gives CASSPAGGAQETQYF.

The chain joins TRBV9 to TRBJ2-3; tentative D call: TRBD2 (5 bases). This CDR3 is 15 amino acids long. Per germline, CDR1 SGDLS and CDR2 YYNGEE. V gave up 3 bases and J gave up 2 bases, with 13 bases separating them. The CDR3 DNA follows: TGTGCCAGCAGCGGTAGCTCGGGGTACACAGATACGCAGTATTTT. It specifies CASSGSSGYTDTQYF.

This rearrangement joins TRBV11-2 to TRBJ2-7, with D unclear. The CDR3 loop spans 13 amino acids. V was pared by 0 bases and J by 12 bases, with 15 bases between. Germline CDR1 is SGHAT and CDR2 is FQNNGV. The CDR3 spells CASSLEYSHDWYF. CDR3 DNA: TGTGCCAGCAGCTTAGAGTACAGCCACGACTGGTACTTC.

The genes are TRBV5-1 and TRBJ2-6, with 9 bases that match TRBD2. Trimming took 1 base from V and 0 from J; bases not matched to a gene: 11. Per the germline V gene, CDR1 is SGHRS and CDR2 is YFSETQ. This CDR3 has 20 amino acids. CDR3 DNA sequence: TGCGCCAGCAGCTTGTCTCTAGCGGGATCCCACCTCTCTGGGGCCAACGTCCTGACTTTC. Translation: CASSLSLAGSHLSGANVLTF. Full variable domain (outside the CDR3, taken from reference TRBV5-1 and TRBJ2-6): KAGVTQTPRYLIKTRGQQVTLSCSPISGHRSVSWYQQTPGQGLQFLFEYFSETQRNKGNFPGRFSGRQFSNSRSEMNVSTLELGDSALYLCASSLSLAGSHLSGANVLTFGAGSRLTVL.

V and J are TRBV9 and TRBJ1-1, with unresolved D. CDR1 is SGDLS and CDR2 is YYNGEE in the germline V gene. The V end was cut by 0 bases, the J end by 1 base, with 7 bases between. The CDR3 length is 14 residues. CDR3 DNA sequence: TGTGCCAGCAGCGTAGGGGCGGGGAACACTGAAGCTTTCTTT. The encoded protein is CASSVGAGNTEAFF.

The rearrangement joins TRBV6-5 to TRBJ2-7; D perhaps matches TRBD1 (5 bases). CDR3 length: 11 residues. V gave up 6 bases and J gave up 3 bases, with 6 bases separating them. CDR1 is MNHEY and CDR2 is SVGAGI in the germline V gene. The CDR3 DNA reads as TGTGCCAGCAGGGACAACTACGAGCAGTACTTC. Its translation is CASRDNYEQYF.

This clone has a single count. The chain joins TRBV11-2 to TRBJ2-2, with TRBD2 as a possible D gene (6 bases). CDR3 length equals 14 residues. V gave up 5 bases and J gave up 6 bases, with 13 bases separating them. In germline, CDR1 is SGHAT, CDR2 FQNNGV. CDR3 bases: TGTGCCAGCAGCCAGGGACTGGGGGCCGGGGAGCTGTTTTTT. It yields the protein CASSQGLGAGELFF. Full variable domain (remainder filled in from reference TRBV11-2 and TRBJ2-2): EAGVAQSPRYKIIEKRQSVAFWCNPISGHATLYWYQQILGQGPKLLIQFQNNGVVDDSQLPKDRFSAERLKGVDSTLKIQPAKLEDSAVYLCASSQGLGAGELFFGEGSRLTVL.